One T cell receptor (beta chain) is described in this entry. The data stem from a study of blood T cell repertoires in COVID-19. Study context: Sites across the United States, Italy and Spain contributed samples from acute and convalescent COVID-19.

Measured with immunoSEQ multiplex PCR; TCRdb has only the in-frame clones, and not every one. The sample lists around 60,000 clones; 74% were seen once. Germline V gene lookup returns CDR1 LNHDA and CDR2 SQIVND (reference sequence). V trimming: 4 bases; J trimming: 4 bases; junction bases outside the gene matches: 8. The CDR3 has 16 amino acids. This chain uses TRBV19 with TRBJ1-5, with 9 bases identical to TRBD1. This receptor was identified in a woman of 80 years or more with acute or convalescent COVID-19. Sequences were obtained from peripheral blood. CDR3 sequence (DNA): TGTGCCAGTAGTACCAAGGCCGGGACAGGGAATCAGCCCCAGCATTTT. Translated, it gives CASSTKAGTGNQPQHF.